This entry concerns a single T cell receptor beta chain. This clone's antigen is unknown. Within one base of it there is no much larger clone, and no base qualities were kept. This record belongs to a study of shared clonotypes between healthy human individuals (TCRdb year 2020). A note on the overall study: Three men and a couple of women, aged 18 to 49 years, made up the cohort. For each donor, CD4 naive and CD4 memory were each given three plates, CD8 naive was given two plates, and CD8 memory was given one plate. To estimate repertoire size and how much clonotype sharing occurs between individuals, the study deeply sequenced the blood TCR repertoires of roughly 5 healthy adults. To increase sequencing depth and limit assay-specific biases, TCR repertoire library preparation and sequencing were carried out by different laboratories using diverse techniques. Each donor's leukapheresis produced roughly between roughly 0.85 and 9.5 billion PBMCs. Paper-wide results and their limitations: Naive subsets generally had larger estimated clonotype richness than memory subsets. Sharing across several donors was observed for about 5% of naive CD4, 3.5% of naive CD8, roughly 2.4% of memory CD4, and about 0.4% of memory CD8 clonotypes. Based on pairwise subsampling, the degree of clonotype sharing among donors was expected to be affected by sequencing depth. Compared with non-shared clonotypes, the clonotypes found in all four sorted-subset donors had higher generation probabilities. Only blood was sampled, and tissue TCR repertoires likely differ from those in blood. Incomplete sequencing was indicated by rarefaction of sorted-subset datasets, despite the large sequencing depth. Because the study included a small number of donors, the genetic and exposure-history diversity represented was limited.

Looking up the germline V gene (reference sequence) yields CDR1 SEHNR and CDR2 FQNEAQ. V is shortened by 1 base, J by 8 bases, and the region joining them spans 18 bases. The CDR3 contains 16 residues, cysteine and phenylalanine counted. Of all the DNA, just the CDR3 is kept, 48 bases in frame from base 1. TCR CDR3 regions were amplified from genomic DNA by multiplex PCR using the deep immunoSEQ assay. Extracted genomic DNA from each cell subset was spread evenly across all wells of several immunoSEQ 96-well plates, with each plate serving as a replicate. For sorted subsets, each replicate PCR was loaded with about 0.2 ug genomic DNA, equivalent to 25,000 to 35,000 T cell genomes. Purified libraries were quantified with a Qubit 3.0 fluorometer, sized on a Bioanalyzer 2100, and re-quantified with the KAPA Library Quantification kit. Every immunoSEQ 96-well plate was sequenced on a separate single-read 150-cycle Illumina NextSeq 550 flow cell. The paper's processing steps were these. The immunoSEQ output contained only junctional sequences without quality scores, so filtering could not match that applied to full-length reads. Sequences were annotated with PyIR, a Python wrapper for IgBLAST v1.9, and V/J genes and CDR3 were assigned using IMGT germline references. Reads with weak V/J assignments (E-value above 1e-6), missing CDR3, stop codons, out-of-frame junctions, or ambiguous translated residues were removed. V3J clonotypes were defined as sequences sharing the same inferred V gene, J gene, and CDR3 amino acid sequence. Percentage overlap between repertoires was computed as shared unique clonotypes divided by the size of the smaller repertoire. Repertoire richness was assessed with RTK rarefaction, the Chao1 estimator, and Recon v2.1 estimates of unobserved clonotypes. OLGA was used to compute generation probabilities for all TCRbeta clonotypes that the gDNA method yielded from a handful of donors. TCRdb re-hosts the immuneACCESS table, in-frame sequences only. Its copies lack some clones; in the studies checked, an unresolved V gene accounts for under half of them, and the cause for the rest is not known. V and J calls and clone size come straight from that table; D and trimming were deduced from the DNA. For this sample the table gives approximately 640,000 clones, of which about nine tenths were detected only once. The top ten hold 34% of the sample.

Donors were healthy HIV-negative adults with no recently reported acute infections or vaccinations. Every donor was a Caucasian adult living in Nashville, Tennessee, USA. CD8 memory samples combined magnetically selected CD45RO+ cells with CCR7-negative CD45RA+ effector memory (TemRA) cells. After blood collection by leukapheresis, PBMCs were isolated using Ficoll-Histopaque density gradient centrifugation and then cryopreserved in the vapor phase of liquid nitrogen. Analytical flow cytometry was used to check the purity and quantity of each magnetically sorted T cell population. From each sorted fraction, genomic DNA was isolated and quantified by UV absorbance on a Nanodrop 2000c.

The sequence links TRBV7-9 to TRBJ2-4; the D segment is perhaps TRBD1 or TRBD2, each sharing 7 matched bases. The sample comprised memory CD8+ T cells from PBMCs. The intended sense of this specimen's cell subset or site label: CD45RO+ cells pooled with CCR7-negative TemRA cells. The TCR originated in a man younger than 35 in good health. Some clones in this sample may be carry-over from other donors' samples. The nucleotide sequence reads TGTGCCAGCAGCTTAGAGTACCACAGGGGAGGGGACATTCAGTACTTC. It translates as CASSLEYHRGGDIQYF.